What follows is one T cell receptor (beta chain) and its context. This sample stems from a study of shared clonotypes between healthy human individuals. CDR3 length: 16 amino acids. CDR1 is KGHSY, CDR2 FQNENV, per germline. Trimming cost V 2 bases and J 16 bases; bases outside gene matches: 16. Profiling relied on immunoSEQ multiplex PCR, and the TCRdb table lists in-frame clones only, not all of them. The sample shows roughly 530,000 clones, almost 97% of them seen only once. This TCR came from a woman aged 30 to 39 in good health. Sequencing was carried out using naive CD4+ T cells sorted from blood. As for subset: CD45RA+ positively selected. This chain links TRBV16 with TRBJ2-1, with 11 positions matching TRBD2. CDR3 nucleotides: TGTGCCAGCAGCCAACAAACTAGCGGGAGTTCGCCGCCTACTTTCTTC. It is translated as CASSQQTSGSSPPTFF. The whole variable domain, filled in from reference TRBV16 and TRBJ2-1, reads GEEVAQTPKHLVRGEGQKAKLYCAPIKGHSYVFWYQQVLKNEFKFLISFQNENVFDETGMPKERFSAKCLPNSPCSLEIQATKLEDSAVYFCASSQQTSGSSPPTFFGPGTRLTVL.